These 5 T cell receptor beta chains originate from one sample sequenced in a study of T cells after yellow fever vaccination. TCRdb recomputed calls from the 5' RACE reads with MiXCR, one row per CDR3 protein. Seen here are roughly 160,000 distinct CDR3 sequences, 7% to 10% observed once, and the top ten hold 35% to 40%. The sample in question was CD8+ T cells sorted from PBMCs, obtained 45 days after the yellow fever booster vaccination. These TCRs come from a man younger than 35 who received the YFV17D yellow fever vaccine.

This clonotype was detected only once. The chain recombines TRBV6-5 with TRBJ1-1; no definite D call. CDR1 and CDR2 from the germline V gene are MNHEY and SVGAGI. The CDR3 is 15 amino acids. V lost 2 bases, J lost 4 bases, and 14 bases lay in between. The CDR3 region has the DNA TGTGCCAGCAGTTACCGTCTGCTTCTGATCACTGAAGCTTTCTTT. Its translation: CASSYRLLLITEAFF.

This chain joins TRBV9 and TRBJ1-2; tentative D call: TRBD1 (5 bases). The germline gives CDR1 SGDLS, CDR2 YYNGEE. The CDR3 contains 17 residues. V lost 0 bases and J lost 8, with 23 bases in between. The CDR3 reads CASSVAPARDLSSGYTF. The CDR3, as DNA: TGTGCCAGCAGCGTAGCCCCAGCTAGGGACCTCTCGTCCGGCTACACCTTC.

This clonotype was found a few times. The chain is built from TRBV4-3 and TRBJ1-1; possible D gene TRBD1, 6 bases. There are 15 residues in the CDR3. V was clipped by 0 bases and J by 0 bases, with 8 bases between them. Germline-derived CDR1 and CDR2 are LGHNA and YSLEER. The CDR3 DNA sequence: TGCGCCAGCAGCCAAGAGAGGGGGGTGAACACTGAAGCTTTCTTT. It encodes CASSQERGVNTEAFF.

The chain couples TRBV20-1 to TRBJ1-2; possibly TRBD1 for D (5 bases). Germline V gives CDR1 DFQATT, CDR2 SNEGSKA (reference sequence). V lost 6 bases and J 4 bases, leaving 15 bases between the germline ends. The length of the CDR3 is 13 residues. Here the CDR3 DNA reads TGCAGTGCGGACGGGGACCTTATCTATGGCTACACCTTC. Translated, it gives CSADGDLIYGYTF.

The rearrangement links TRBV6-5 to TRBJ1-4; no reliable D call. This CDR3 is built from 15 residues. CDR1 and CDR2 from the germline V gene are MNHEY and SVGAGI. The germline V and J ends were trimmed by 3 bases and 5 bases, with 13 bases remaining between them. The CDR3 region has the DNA TGTGCCAGCAGTTATACGTCCGGTCAAAATGAAAAACTGTTTTTT. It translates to CASSYTSGQNEKLFF.